This note documents a single T cell receptor (beta chain) sequence. This specimen comes from a study of T cell changes during pregnancy in multiple sclerosis. There are 12 residues in the CDR3. CDR1 and CDR2 (germline): MNHEY, SVGAGI. V was cut by 7 bases and J by 2 bases, with 6 bases left in between. The protocol was immunoSEQ multiplex PCR, while the TCRdb copy is restricted to in-frame clones and leaves out a portion. The sample contains approximately 52,000 clones, approximately 92% of which appear only once. Specimen: CD4+ T cells from peripheral blood mononuclear cells, collected in the second trimester of pregnancy. The chain joins TRBV6-5 to TRBJ1-5; the D is unclear. The receptor was isolated from a female donor in good health, enrolled as a control in a pregnancy study. CDR3 sequence reads: CASKGGNQPQHF. The CDR3 DNA reads as TGTGCCAGCAAGGGAGGCAATCAGCCCCAGCATTTT.